This TCR beta chain was sequenced during a study of T cell responses to AZD1222 COVID-19 vaccine. General study findings and limits: There were mostly white British donors and more females than males, and clonal diversity was possibly underestimated. The number of AZD1222 recipients seropositive at baseline was only 6 or 7.

The assay was immunoSEQ multiplex PCR, and TCRdb's table has in-frame clones only and misses some. The data show over 90,000 clones, roughly 90% seen once. With regard to this clone: Its target is not known. Germline is not matched at one junction end, which may reflect a read error.

CDR3 length: 10 residues. CDR1 is SQVTM, CDR2 ANQGSEA, per germline. The TCR originated in an adult who received the AZD1222 COVID-19 vaccine. Sample: peripheral blood, taken 28 days after the second AZD1222 dose. V and J are TRBV29-1 and TRBJ1-1; D gene unclear. The DNA of the CDR3 is TGCAGCGTTATGAAAACTGAAGCTTTCTTT. Protein sequence: CSVMKTEAFF.